This TCR beta chain was identified during a study of CD8 T cells in ankylosing spondylitis. V lost 1 base to trimming and J lost 7 bases, with 11 bases between them. Germline loops: CDR1 KGHSH, CDR2 LQKENI. The CDR3 covers 14 residues. General study findings and limits: Disease-linked clones were reportedly significantly enriched in matched ankylosing spondylitis synovial fluid. Some of the motif variants had earlier been found in reactive arthritis patients' fluid and blood.

The table lists this clonotype with many counts. Its antigen is not identified. Using quantitative 5'-RACE with molecular barcodes, the authors made TCR beta libraries. Each CDR3 protein is one row after TCRdb ran MiXCR on the 5' RACE reads. Among roughly 230,000 distinct CDR3 sequences listed, about 11% were seen once. The chain has TRBV18 and TRBJ2-1; possible D gene TRBD2, 5 bases. The sequence was collected from a male donor with ankylosing spondylitis or in good health (not recorded which). Material: blood, either unsorted or a sorted T cell fraction (not recorded which). CDR3 bases: TGTGCCAGCTCACCACTTCTAGCTTCGAATGAGCAGTTCTTC. Translated, it gives CASSPLLASNEQFF. The whole variable domain, filled in from reference TRBV18 and TRBJ2-1, reads NAGVMQNPRHLVRRRGQEARLRCSPMKGHSHVYWYRQLPEEGLKFMVYLQKENIIDESGMPKERFSAEFPKEGPSILRIQQVVRGDSAAYFCASSPLLASNEQFFGPGTRLTVL.